This entry lists 5 T cell receptor beta chains sequenced from one sample in a study of PD-1 blockade in classical Hodgkin lymphoma. Here immunoSEQ multiplex PCR was the method, and the copy in TCRdb shows in-frame clones only, minus some. The table lists 66,000 or so clones, 71% of them singletons. Brentuximab vedotin exposure varied among the patients, all of whom had relapsed after autologous stem cell transplantation. The sample here was peripheral blood mononuclear cells (PBMCs), taken before the second cycle of nivolumab. These receptors originate from a human donor with classical Hodgkin lymphoma.

This chain links TRBV7-6 with TRBJ1-1, with D possibly TRBD1 on 5 matching bases. The CDR3 is 12 residues long. Per germline, CDR1 SGHVS and CDR2 FNYEAQ. Between the trimmed V and J ends, which lost 4 bases and 4 bases, there was a span of 7 bases. Written as DNA, the CDR3 is TGTGCCAGCAGCTCCGGGGGCACTGAAGCTTTCTTT. Translating gives CASSSGGTEAFF.

This clone has only a few counts. The genes are TRBV9 and TRBJ1-1; 11 bases agree with TRBD1. This CDR3 comprises 16 residues. The ends lost 4 bases at V and 4 bases at J; junction bases unmatched: 9. Per germline, CDR1 SGDLS and CDR2 YYNGEE. The CDR3 DNA follows: TGTGCCAGCAGCCCAGGGACAGGGGGGGTGGGCACTGAAGCTTTCTTT. Translating it yields CASSPGTGGVGTEAFF.

CDR3 loop: CASSESMGPNTEAFF. CDR3 sequence (DNA): TGCGCCAGCAGTGAGTCGATGGGGCCGAACACTGAAGCTTTCTTT. The chain links TRBV10-1 to TRBJ1-1; tentative D call: TRBD1 (5 bases). V lost 0 bases, J lost 1 base, and 9 bases lay in between. The germline V gene has CDR1 WNHNN and CDR2 SYGVQD (reference sequence). The CDR3 sequence is 15 residues long.

The genes are TRBV2 and TRBJ1-2; D is possibly TRBD1 (5 bases). The CDR3 has 14 residues. CDR1 is SNHLY and CDR2 is FYNNEI in the germline V gene. The V end lost 4 bases, the J end lost 7 bases, and 16 bases lay between the germline ends. The chain's CDR3 is CASSAAGRIGGYTF. As DNA, the CDR3 is TGTGCCAGCAGTGCGGCAGGGAGAATAGGTGGCTACACCTTC.

The chain has TRBV7-6 and TRBJ2-4; tentatively, D is TRBD1 or TRBD2 (6 bases each). The CDR3 has 15 residues. Germline assignment: CDR1 SGHVS and CDR2 FNYEAQ. The V gene lost 5 bases and the J gene lost 8 bases, with 19 bases spanning the gap. CDR3 sequence (DNA): TGTGCCAGCAGCCCCGAGGGGGGAGTTGAGGACATTCAGTACTTC. Amino acid sequence: CASSPEGGVEDIQYF.